These T cell receptor beta chains were read from a single sample in a study of T-cell memory formation after mild COVID-19. MiXCR was run by TCRdb on the 5' RACE reads, yielding one entry per CDR3 protein. The table shows a few hundred thousand distinct CDR3 sequences, with approximately 7.6% occurring only once. The sequenced material came from PBMCs or a T cell subset sorted from them (not recorded which). These receptors all come from a man between 18 and 29 years old who had mild COVID-19 (a few samples of this study predate the infection). Cell type and time point are not known. Both conserved end residues are part of each CDR3. A D gene is named only where the DNA matches it firmly. The listing skips clone size in some rows; elsewhere it reads once, few, many or a size class.

D,V,J,size,DNA,CDR3
-,TRBV7-2,TRBJ1-2,-,TGTGCCAGCAGCTTAGAGGGGGATGACTACACCTTC,CASSLEGDDYTF
-,TRBV5-4,TRBJ2-1,many,TGTGCCAGCAGCTTGTCGCCGGTCCATGAGCAGTTCTTC,CASSLSPVHEQFF
-,TRBV3-1,TRBJ2-7,few,TGTGCCAGCAGCCAAGGTCCGGTAGAGTACTTC,CASSQGPVEYF
-,TRBV6-2/TRBV6-3,TRBJ2-3,-,TGTGCCAGCAGGACAGTTGGGCCCGGGGCGCAGTATTTT,CASRTVGPGAQYF
-,TRBV13,TRBJ1-6,-,TGTGCCAGCAGCATAGGACGGGCGCGTAATTCACCCCTCCACTTT,CASSIGRARNSPLHF
-,TRBV7-3,TRBJ2-1,few,TGTGCCAGCAGCCCCCTAGGGGGCGGGGCCTACAATGAGCAGTTCTTC,CASSPLGGGAYNEQFF
TRBD1,TRBV10-3,TRBJ2-2,many,TGTGCCATCACCTCCGGGACAGGGCCCACCGGGGAGCTGTTTTTT,CAITSGTGPTGELFF
-,TRBV6-5,TRBJ1-2,-,TGTGCCAGCAGTTATGGCGGATATGGCTACACCTTC,CASSYGGYGYTF
-,TRBV29-1,TRBJ1-2,few,TGCAGCGTTTGGGGAGGGGTCTATGGCTACACCTTC,CSVWGGVYGYTF
-,TRBV14,TRBJ1-2,-,TGTGCCAGCAGCCAATCGACGGCGTTTTATGGCTACACCTTC,CASSQSTAFYGYTF
-,TRBV29-1,TRBJ2-2,few,TGCAGCGTTGAACTTCAGGGGAGGGCCGGGGAGCTGTTTTTT,CSVELQGRAGELFF
-,TRBV2,TRBJ1-2,-,TGTGCCACACAACCAGGGGCCTATGGCTACACCTTC,CATQPGAYGYTF
-,TRBV7-2,TRBJ2-5,-,TGTGCCAGCAGCCCAGTTTACGTGATGGGGGGCCAAGAGACCCAGTACTTC,CASSPVYVMGGQETQYF
TRBD1,TRBV12-3/TRBV12-4,TRBJ2-2,few,TGTGCCAGCTGCTCCCCGGACAGGGAGAACACCGGGGAGCTGTTTTTT,CASCSPDRENTGELFF
-,TRBV12-3/TRBV12-4,TRBJ1-5,-,TGTGCCAGCAGTGAGACAGGAAACAATCAGCCCCAGCATTTT,CASSETGNNQPQHF